This T cell receptor (beta chain) was retrieved from a study of blood T cells in healthy people across ages. Then a second PCR, running about 6 to 11 cycles, was carried out with a sample-barcoded 5' primer and a J-beta primer mix. TCRdb reprocessed the 5' RACE reads via MiXCR and lists one record per CDR3 protein. The sample holds more than 800,000 distinct CDR3 sequences, under 45% seen once. CDR3 length: 15 amino acids. The germline V gene encodes CDR1 WSHSY and CDR2 SAAADI. Sequencing input: blood. The TCR comes from a woman in her fifties or sixties in good health. The rearrangement joins TRBV10-2 to TRBJ2-7; D not resolved. The DNA end lines up better with TRBJ2-5; the J call may be wrong. DNA of the CDR3: TGCGCCAGCAGTCCCGGGCCCCATTCGAGAGAGACCCAGTACTTC. Amino acid sequence: CASSPGPHSRETQYF.